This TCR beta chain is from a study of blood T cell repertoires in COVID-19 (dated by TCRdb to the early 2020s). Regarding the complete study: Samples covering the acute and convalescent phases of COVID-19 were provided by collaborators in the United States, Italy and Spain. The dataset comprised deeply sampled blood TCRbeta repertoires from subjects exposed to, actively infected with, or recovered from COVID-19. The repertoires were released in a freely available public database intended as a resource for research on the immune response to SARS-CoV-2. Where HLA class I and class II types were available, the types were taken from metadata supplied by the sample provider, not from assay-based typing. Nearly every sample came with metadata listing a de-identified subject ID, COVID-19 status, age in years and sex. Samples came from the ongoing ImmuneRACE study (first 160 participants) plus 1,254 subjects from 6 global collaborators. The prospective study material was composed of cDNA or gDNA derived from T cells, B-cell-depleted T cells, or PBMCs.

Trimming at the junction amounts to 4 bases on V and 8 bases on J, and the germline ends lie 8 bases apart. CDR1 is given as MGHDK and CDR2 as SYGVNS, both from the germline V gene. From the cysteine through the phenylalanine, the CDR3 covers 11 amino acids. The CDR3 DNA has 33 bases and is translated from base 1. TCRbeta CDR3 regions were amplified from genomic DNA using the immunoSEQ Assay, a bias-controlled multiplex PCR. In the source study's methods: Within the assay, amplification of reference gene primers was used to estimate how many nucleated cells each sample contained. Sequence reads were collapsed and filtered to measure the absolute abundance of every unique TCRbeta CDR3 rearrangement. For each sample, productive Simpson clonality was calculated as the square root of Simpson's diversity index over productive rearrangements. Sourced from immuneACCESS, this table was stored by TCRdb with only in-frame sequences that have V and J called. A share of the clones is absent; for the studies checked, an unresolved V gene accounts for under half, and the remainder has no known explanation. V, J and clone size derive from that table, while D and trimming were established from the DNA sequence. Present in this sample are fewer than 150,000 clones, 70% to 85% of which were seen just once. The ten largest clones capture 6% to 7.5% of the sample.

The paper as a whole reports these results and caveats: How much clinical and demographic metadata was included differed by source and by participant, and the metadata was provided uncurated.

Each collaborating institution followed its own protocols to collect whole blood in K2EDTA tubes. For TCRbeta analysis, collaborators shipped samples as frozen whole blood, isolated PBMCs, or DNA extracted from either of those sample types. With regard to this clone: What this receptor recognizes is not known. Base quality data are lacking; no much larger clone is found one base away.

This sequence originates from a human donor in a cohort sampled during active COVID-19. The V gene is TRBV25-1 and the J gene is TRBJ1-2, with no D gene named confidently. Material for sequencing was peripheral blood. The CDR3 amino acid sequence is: CASSGYLGYTF. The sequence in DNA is TGTGCCAGCAGTGGCTATTTAGGCTACACCTTC.